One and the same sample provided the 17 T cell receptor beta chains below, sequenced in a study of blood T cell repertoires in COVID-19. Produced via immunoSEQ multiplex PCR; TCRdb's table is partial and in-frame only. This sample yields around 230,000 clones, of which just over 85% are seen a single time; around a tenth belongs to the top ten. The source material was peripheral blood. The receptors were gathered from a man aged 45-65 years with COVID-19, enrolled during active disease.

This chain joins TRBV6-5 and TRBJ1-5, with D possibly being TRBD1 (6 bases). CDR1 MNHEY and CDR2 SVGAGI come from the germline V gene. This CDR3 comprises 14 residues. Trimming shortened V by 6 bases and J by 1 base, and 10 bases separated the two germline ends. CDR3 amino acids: CASSRDKSNQPQHF. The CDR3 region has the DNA TGTGCCAGCAGCAGGGACAAGAGCAATCAGCCCCAGCATTTT.

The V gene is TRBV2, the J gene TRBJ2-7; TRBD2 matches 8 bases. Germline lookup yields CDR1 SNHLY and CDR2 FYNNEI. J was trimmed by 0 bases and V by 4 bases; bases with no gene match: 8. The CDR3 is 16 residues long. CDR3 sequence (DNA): TGTGCCAGCAGTGTATCTAGCGGGTTTAGCTCCTACGAGCAGTACTTC. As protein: CASSVSSGFSSYEQYF.

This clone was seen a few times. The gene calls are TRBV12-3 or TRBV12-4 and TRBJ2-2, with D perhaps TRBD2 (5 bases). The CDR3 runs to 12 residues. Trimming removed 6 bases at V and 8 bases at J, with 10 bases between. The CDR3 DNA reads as TGTGCCAGCAGCCCCGGGGTGGGGGAGCTGTTTTTT. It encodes CASSPGVGELFF.

CDR3 in amino acids: CASMMGLGSTDTQYF. CDR3 coding DNA: TGTGCCAGCATGATGGGACTAGGGAGTACAGATACGCAGTATTTT. The chain has TRBV7-2 and TRBJ2-3; 8 nucleotides align to TRBD2. Germline V lookup: CDR1 SGHTA, CDR2 FQGNSA. CDR3 length equals 15 residues. With V trimmed by 7 bases and J by 3 bases, 9 bases remained unmatched.

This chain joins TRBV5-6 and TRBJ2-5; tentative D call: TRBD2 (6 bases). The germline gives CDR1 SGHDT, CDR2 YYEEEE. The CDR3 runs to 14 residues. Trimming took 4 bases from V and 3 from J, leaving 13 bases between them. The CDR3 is CASSPRTIKETQYF. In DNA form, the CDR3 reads TGTGCCAGCAGCCCGAGGACTATCAAAGAGACCCAGTACTTC.

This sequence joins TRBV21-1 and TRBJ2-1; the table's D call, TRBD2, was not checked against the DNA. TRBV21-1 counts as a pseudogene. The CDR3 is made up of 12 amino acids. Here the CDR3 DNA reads TGTGCCAGCAGCCCTCCGGGCAGGGAGGAGTTCTTC. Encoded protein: CASSPPGREEFF.

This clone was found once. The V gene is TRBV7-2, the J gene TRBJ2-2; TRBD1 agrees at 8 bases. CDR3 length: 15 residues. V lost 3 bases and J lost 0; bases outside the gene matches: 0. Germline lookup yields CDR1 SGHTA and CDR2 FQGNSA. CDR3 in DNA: TGTGCCAGCAGCTTGACAGGGGCGAACACCGGGGAGCTGTTTTTT. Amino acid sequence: CASSLTGANTGELFF.

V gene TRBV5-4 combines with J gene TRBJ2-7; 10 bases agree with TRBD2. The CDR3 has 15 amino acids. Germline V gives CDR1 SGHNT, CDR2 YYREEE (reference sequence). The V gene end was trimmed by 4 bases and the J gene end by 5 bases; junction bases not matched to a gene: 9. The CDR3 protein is CASSLVEREGNEQYF. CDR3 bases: TGTGCCAGCAGCCTCGTGGAGCGGGAGGGTAACGAGCAGTACTTC.

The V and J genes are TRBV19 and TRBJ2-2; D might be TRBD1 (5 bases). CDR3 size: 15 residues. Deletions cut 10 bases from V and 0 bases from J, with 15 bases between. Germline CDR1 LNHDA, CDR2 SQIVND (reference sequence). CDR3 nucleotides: TGTGCCACCCTAGGGATGACAGCGAACACCGGGGAGCTGTTTTTT. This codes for CATLGMTANTGELFF.

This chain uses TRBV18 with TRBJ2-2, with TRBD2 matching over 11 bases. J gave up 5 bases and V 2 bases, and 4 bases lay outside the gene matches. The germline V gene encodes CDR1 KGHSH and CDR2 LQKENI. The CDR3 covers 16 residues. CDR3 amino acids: CASSPFRTSGTGELFF. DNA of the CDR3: TGTGCCAGCTCACCATTTCGGACTAGCGGGACCGGGGAGCTGTTTTTT.

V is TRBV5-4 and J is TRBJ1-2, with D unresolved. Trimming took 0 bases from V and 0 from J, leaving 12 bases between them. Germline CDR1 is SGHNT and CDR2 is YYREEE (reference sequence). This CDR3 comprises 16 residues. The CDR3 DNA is TGTGCCAGCAGCTTGGAACAGAGACATTCTAACTATGGCTACACCTTC. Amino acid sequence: CASSLEQRHSNYGYTF.

Here the CDR3 DNA reads TGTGCCACCAGCAGGGACATAATATACGAGCAGTACTTC. Protein product: CATSRDIIYEQYF. The rearrangement uses TRBV15 and TRBJ2-7; possibly TRBD1 for D (5 bases). CDR3 length: 13 amino acids. CDR1 is LNHNV, CDR2 YYDKDF, per germline (reference sequence). V lost 3 bases, J lost 4 bases, and 10 bases lay in between.

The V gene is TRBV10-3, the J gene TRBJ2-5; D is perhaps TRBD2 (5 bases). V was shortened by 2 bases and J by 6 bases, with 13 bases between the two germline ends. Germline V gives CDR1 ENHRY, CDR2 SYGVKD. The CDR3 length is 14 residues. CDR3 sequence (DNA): TGTGCCATCAGTGAGCGGACTTTTCCGAAGACCCAGTACTTC. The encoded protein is CAISERTFPKTQYF.

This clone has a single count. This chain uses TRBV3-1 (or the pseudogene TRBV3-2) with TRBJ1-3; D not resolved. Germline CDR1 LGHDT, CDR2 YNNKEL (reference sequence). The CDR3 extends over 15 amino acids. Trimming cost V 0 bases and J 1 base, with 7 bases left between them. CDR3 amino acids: CASSQDGGSGNTIYF. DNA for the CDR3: TGTGCCAGCAGCCAAGATGGAGGTTCTGGAAACACCATATATTTT.

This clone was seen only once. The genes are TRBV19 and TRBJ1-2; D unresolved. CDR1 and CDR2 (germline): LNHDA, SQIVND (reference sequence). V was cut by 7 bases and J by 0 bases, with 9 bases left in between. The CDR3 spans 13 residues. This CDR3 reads CASKTPANYGYTF. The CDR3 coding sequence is TGTGCCAGTAAGACACCCGCTAACTATGGCTACACCTTC.

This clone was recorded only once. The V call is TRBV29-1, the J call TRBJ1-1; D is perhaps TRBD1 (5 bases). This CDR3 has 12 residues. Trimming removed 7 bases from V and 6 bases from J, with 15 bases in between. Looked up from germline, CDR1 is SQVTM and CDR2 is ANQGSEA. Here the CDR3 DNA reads TGCAGCGCGGGACGGGCGCGGGCTGAAGCTTTCTTT. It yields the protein CSAGRARAEAFF. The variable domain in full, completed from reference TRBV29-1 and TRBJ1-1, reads SAVISQKPSRDICQRGTSLTIQCQVDSQVTMMFWYRQQPGQSLTLIATANQGSEATYESGFVIDKFPISRPNLTFSTLTVSNMSPEDSSIYLCSAGRARAEAFFGQGTRLTVV.

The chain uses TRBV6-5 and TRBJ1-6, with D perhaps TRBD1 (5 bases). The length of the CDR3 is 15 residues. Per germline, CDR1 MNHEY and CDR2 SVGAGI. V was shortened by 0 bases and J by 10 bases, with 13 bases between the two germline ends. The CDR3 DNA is TGTGCCAGCAGTTACTCGCAGGGTTTCGACTCACCCCTCCACTTT. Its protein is CASSYSQGFDSPLHF.